Sequencing of this T cell receptor (beta chain) was carried out in a study of Ad26.COV2.S vaccination and SARS-CoV-2 variants listed by TCRdb under 2021. Notes on the research overall: Vaccine-arm donors came from COV1001, a multicentre, randomized, double-blind, placebo-controlled phase I-IIa trial of Ad26.COV2.S in healthy adults. Dosing of Ad26.COV2.S was intramuscular, at either 5x10^10 or 1x10^11 viral particles, delivered as one shot or as two shots spaced 56 days apart. The specificity and breadth of SARS-CoV-2-reactive T cell receptors after Ad26.COV2.S vaccination were assessed by TCRbeta repertoire sequencing. A total of 32 samples were included in the TCR-sequenced set, comprising roughly 20 Ad26.COV2.S vaccine recipients, 5 placebo recipients and 8 SARS-CoV-2 convalescent individuals. Participants in the trial were split at random into five groups of five each, receiving low-dose or high-dose Ad26.COV2.S once or twice, or else placebo on both occasions. Blinding of investigators to trial group allocation was maintained during experiments and outcome assessment.

Here is what the overall study found, with its caveats: After vaccination, substantial breadth of spike-specific CD8+ and CD4+ T cell responses was reported. The study was not powered to compare responses between vaccine doses or regimens. According to the authors, total T cell responses may have been underestimated by the TCR breadth and depth analyses. Ad26.COV2.S recipients had higher spike-specific TCR breadth than placebo recipients (P = 0.0014). Vaccine and placebo recipients had similar non-spike TCR breadth, a finding consistent with the vaccine containing only spike.

Comment on this clone: This clone's antigen is unknown. No base quality information exists; no much larger clone differs at one position.

This sample's treatment or condition label indicates: 15 to 20 received Ad26.COV2.S at low or high dose, single or two shots; roughly 5 received placebo; per-sample allocation not given. Repertoires of vaccine and placebo recipients were sequenced from samples collected on day 63 after the first injection. Between 29 July and 7 August 2020, Cohort 1b enrolled some 25 adults aged 18-55 years at one site in Boston, USA. Ad26.COV2.S consisted of a replication-incompetent adenovirus type 26 vector by which a prefusion-stabilized SARS-CoV-2 spike protein from the original Wuhan strain was expressed. V gives up 11 bases and J gives up 0 bases, and the segment between their germline ends measures 13 bases. Spanning cysteine to phenylalanine, the CDR3 consists of 13 amino acids. This entry keeps only the CDR3 DNA: 39 bases, framed from base 1. CDR1 and CDR2 are drawn from the germline V gene: MNHEY, SVGAGI.

The immunoSEQ Assay was used to sequence TCRbeta CDR3 regions. After extraction, genomic DNA underwent amplification by bias-controlled multiplex PCR, followed by high-throughput sequencing. The original methods were these. Collapsing and filtering of sequences were performed to quantify the absolute abundance of each unique TCRbeta CDR3 region. Usable DNA was measured by amplifying reference genes present in all nucleated cells, and TCRbeta template counts were normalized to that usable DNA to estimate T cell fraction. Repertoire TCRs were annotated as SARS-CoV-2-specific when V gene, CDR3 amino acid sequence and J gene were exactly matched to a known reactive TCR set. MIRA supplied the reference SARS-CoV-2 TCR set, which was filtered for enrichment in COVID-19-positive ImmuneCODE repertoires so that public or cross-reactive TCRs were removed. Drawing on the MIRA antigens, annotated TCRs were analysed further at the level of specific ORF or position within ORF. Depth was the summed frequency of annotated unique rearrangements, while breadth was defined as annotated unique rearrangements over total unique productive rearrangements. Two-sided Wilcoxon rank-sum tests were applied when comparing TCR breadth between groups. TCRdb retrieved this table from immuneACCESS and kept in-frame rearrangements only. Not all clones are present; in checked studies, unresolved V genes account for under half, and no reason is known for the remainder. V and J calls and clone size follow that table, whereas D and trimming were derived from the DNA. For this sample the table gives approximately 350,000 clones, of which about nine tenths were detected only once. The ten top clones hold around 3.7% of the sample.

The clonotype comes from a person aged 18-65 years who received the Ad26.COV2.S COVID-19 vaccine or a placebo. Recombination joined TRBV6-5 with TRBJ1-1, with an unclear D gene assignment. The specimen comprised peripheral blood, sampled in a trial of Ad26.COV2.S vaccine versus placebo. In nucleotides, the sequence is TGTGCCGGAAGATTGGGAATGAACACTGAAGCTTTCTTT. This codes for CAGRLGMNTEAFF.